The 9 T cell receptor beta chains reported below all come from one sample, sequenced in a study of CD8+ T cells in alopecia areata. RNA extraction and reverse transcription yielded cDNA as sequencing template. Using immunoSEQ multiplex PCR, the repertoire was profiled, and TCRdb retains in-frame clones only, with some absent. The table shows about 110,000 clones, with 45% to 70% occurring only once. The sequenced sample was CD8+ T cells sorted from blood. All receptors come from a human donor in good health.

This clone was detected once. The CDR3 reads CASSLGEVWADTQYF. Here the CDR3 DNA reads TGCGCCAGCAGCTTAGGTGAGGTGTGGGCAGATACGCAGTATTTT. This chain links TRBV5-1 with TRBJ2-3; no clear D. Deletions cut 2 bases from V and 4 bases from J, with 14 bases between. This CDR3 is built from 15 residues. CDR1 is SGHRS and CDR2 is YFSETQ in the germline V gene.

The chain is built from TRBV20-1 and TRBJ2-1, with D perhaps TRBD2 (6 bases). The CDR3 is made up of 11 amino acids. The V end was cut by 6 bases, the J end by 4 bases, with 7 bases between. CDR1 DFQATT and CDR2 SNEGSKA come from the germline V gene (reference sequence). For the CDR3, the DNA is TGCAGTGCCCGGGAGTACAATGAGCAGTTCTTC. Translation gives CSAREYNEQFF.

The CDR3 nucleotides read TGTGCCACCAGCAGAACAGGGGATCACGGGGAGCTGTTTTTT. This sequence encodes CATSRTGDHGELFF. This rearrangement joins TRBV15 to TRBJ2-2; 7 bases are a match to TRBD1. CDR3 length: 14 residues. The V gene end was trimmed by 2 bases and the J gene end by 7 bases; junction bases not matched to a gene: 4. The germline CDR1 and CDR2 sequences are LNHNV and YYDKDF (reference sequence).

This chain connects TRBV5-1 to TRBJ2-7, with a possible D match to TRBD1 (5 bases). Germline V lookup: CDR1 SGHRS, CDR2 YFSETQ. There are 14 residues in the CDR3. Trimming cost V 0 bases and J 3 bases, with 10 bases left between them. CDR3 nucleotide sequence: TGCGCCAGCAGCTTGGAGACAGAGAACTACGAGCAGTACTTC. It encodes CASSLETENYEQYF.

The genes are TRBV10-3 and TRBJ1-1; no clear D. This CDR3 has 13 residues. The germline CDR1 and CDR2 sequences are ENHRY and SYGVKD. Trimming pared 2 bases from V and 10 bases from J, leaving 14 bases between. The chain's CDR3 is CAISEPPNTGAFF. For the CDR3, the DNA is TGTGCCATCAGTGAGCCGCCCAACACCGGAGCTTTCTTT.

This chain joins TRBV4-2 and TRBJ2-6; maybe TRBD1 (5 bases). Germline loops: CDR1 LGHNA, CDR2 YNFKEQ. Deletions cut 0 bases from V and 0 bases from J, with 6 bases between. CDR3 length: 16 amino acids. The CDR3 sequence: CASSQDRGSGANVLTF. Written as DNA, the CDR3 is TGTGCCAGCAGCCAAGATAGGGGCTCTGGGGCCAACGTCCTGACTTTC.

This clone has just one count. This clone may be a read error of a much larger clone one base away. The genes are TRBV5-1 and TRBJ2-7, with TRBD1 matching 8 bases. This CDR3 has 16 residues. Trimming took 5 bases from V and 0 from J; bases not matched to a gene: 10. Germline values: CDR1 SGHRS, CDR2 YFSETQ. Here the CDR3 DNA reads TGCGCCAGCAGGTTGCAGGGACAGGTGGACTCCTACGAGCAGTACTTC. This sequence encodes CASRLQGQVDSYEQYF.

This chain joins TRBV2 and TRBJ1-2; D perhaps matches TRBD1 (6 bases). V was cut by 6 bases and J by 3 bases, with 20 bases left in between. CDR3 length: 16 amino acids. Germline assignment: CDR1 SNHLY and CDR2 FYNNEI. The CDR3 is CASSLGIQQGYYGYTF. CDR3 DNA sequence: TGTGCCAGCAGCCTGGGAATCCAACAGGGATACTATGGCTACACCTTC.

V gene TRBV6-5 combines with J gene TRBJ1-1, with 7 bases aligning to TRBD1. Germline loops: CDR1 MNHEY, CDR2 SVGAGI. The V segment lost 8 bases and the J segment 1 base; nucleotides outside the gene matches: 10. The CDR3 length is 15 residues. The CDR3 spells CASGGQALGNTEAFF. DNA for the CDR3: TGTGCCAGCGGCGGACAGGCCCTTGGGAACACTGAAGCTTTCTTT.